This TCR beta chain was captured in a study of blood T cell repertoires in COVID-19. Across the whole study: Acute-phase and convalescent COVID-19 samples originated in the United States, Italy and Spain.

Measured with immunoSEQ multiplex PCR; TCRdb has only the in-frame clones, and not every one. Of 150,000 to 200,000 clones detected, 81% appear once; the ten largest clones hold about a tenth. The V gene's germline CDR1 is ENHRY and CDR2 SYGVKD. After removal of 2 bases from V and 9 bases from J, the junction contained 6 bases not matched to a gene. The CDR3 has 16 amino acids. This sequence was found in a human donor in a cohort sampled during active COVID-19. Sequencing was carried out using peripheral blood. J is TRBJ1-6 and V is TRBV10-3, with TRBD1 identical over 11 bases. Written as DNA, the CDR3 is TGTGCCATCAGTGAGACGGGACAGGGGGACGGTTCACCCCTCCACTTT. Translation gives CAISETGQGDGSPLHF.